This is a list of T cell receptor beta chains from one sample in a study of cytomegalovirus exposure and HLA in healthy donors. Libraries were prepared by immunoSEQ multiplex PCR; TCRdb keeps only in-frame clonotypes and omits some of them. The table includes 110,000 to 150,000 clones, roughly 82% detected once. Input material: PBMCs. These receptors originate from a male donor in good health and CMV-seronegative. Each CDR3 is given with its conserved first and last residue. The D gene is left open where the match is weak. Size values are once, few and many counts, or a class for expanded clones, and some rows have none.

size	D	V	J	CDR3	DNA
.	TRBD2	TRBV29-1	TRBJ2-7	CSVGGVEPYEQYF	TGCAGCGTGGGAGGGGTAGAACCCTACGAGCAGTACTTC
.	.	TRBV10-3	TRBJ2-1	CAISDSGSYNEQFF	TGTGCCATCAGTGACAGCGGTTCCTACAATGAGCAGTTCTTC
.	TRBD1	TRBV18	TRBJ2-7	CASSPIVQGAGHEQYF	TGTGCCAGCTCACCGATAGTACAGGGGGCGGGCCACGAGCAGTACTTC
.	TRBD1	TRBV6-1	TRBJ1-2	CASSENRGPWYGYTF	TGTGCCAGCAGTGAGAACAGGGGGCCATGGTATGGCTACACCTTC
.	.	TRBV9	TRBJ2-1	CASSTSEGEQFF	TGTGCCAGCAGCACCTCGGAGGGTGAGCAGTTCTTC
.	.	TRBV13	TRBJ1-3	CASSLEHSNSGNTIYF	TGTGCCAGCAGCTTAGAGCACTCTAACTCTGGAAACACCATATATTTT
few	TRBD2	TRBV7-2	TRBJ2-1	CASSFSGGEKIGEQFF	TGTGCCAGCAGCTTTAGCGGGGGGGAAAAGATAGGTGAGCAGTTCTTC
.	TRBD1	TRBV28	TRBJ1-5	CASSDDRGINQPQHF	TGTGCCAGCAGTGACGACAGGGGGATCAATCAGCCCCAGCATTTT
.	TRBD1	TRBV15	TRBJ2-7	CATSRGGQGFYEQYF	TGTGCCACCAGCAGGGGTGGACAGGGTTTCTACGAGCAGTACTTC
.	.	TRBV29-1	TRBJ2-7	CSVGVSGEQYF	TGCAGCGTTGGGGTCTCGGGCGAGCAGTACTTC
once	TRBD2	TRBV19	TRBJ2-7	CASSMGTSATPYEQYF	TGTGCCAGTAGTATGGGGACTAGCGCAACCCCCTACGAGCAGTACTTC
.	TRBD2	TRBV5-5	TRBJ2-7	CASSSRRTSGFYEQYF	TGTGCCAGCAGCTCTAGACGAACTAGCGGATTCTACGAGCAGTACTTC
.	.	TRBV11-2	TRBJ2-5	CASSLDRQETQYF	TGTGCCAGCAGTCTGGACAGACAAGAGACCCAGTACTTC
.	.	TRBV29-1	TRBJ2-2	CSVVGQASPNTGELFF	TGCAGCGTTGTAGGCCAGGCCTCTCCGAACACCGGGGAGCTGTTTTTT
.	TRBD2	TRBV9	TRBJ2-5	CASSAGLAGEQETQYF	TGTGCCAGCAGCGCCGGACTAGCGGGGGAACAAGAGACCCAGTACTTC
.	.	TRBV7-9	TRBJ1-1	CASSPPGRENTEAFF	TGTGCCAGCAGTCCCCCAGGACGGGAAAACACTGAAGCTTTCTTT
.	.	TRBV28	TRBJ1-5	CASSLSLRFNNQPQHF	TGTGCCAGCAGTTTATCTCTACGGTTTAACAATCAGCCCCAGCATTTT
.	.	TRBV4-1	TRBJ2-2	CASSQGWEDSNTGELFF	TGCGCCAGCAGCCAAGGGTGGGAGGATTCGAACACCGGGGAGCTGTTTTTT
.	TRBD2	TRBV6-1	TRBJ2-7	CASSASTSGSYEQYF	TGTGCCAGCAGTGCCTCAACTAGCGGCTCCTACGAGCAGTACTTC
.	TRBD1	TRBV5-6	TRBJ2-2	CASSFRGRGTGELFF	TGTGCCAGCAGCTTCAGGGGGCGCGGCACCGGGGAGCTGTTTTTT
.	TRBD1	TRBV19	TRBJ2-7	CASTGTASYEQYF	TGTGCCAGTACCGGGACAGCTTCCTACGAGCAGTACTTC
.	TRBD1	TRBV29-1	TRBJ1-2	CSVENEPWTGRGYTF	TGCAGCGTCGAAAATGAACCCTGGACAGGGCGTGGCTACACCTTC
.	TRBD2	TRBV6-5	TRBJ2-7	CASSYRLASYEQYF	TGTGCCAGCAGTTACAGACTAGCGTCCTACGAGCAGTACTTC
.	.	TRBV5-8	TRBJ2-7	CASSLTGSGEQYF	TGTGCCAGCAGCTTGACAGGGTCCGGCGAGCAGTACTTC
.	.	TRBV5-1	TRBJ2-1	CASSLVAGTYNEQFF	TGCGCCAGCAGCTTGGTCGCGGGGACCTACAATGAGCAGTTCTTC
.	TRBD1	TRBV19	TRBJ1-1	CASSRPGQKNTEAFF	TGTGCCAGTAGTAGGCCGGGACAGAAGAACACTGAAGCTTTCTTT
.	TRBD1	TRBV2	TRBJ2-7	CATNAGTGATQYF	TGTGCCACCAATGCCGGGACAGGGGCGACGCAGTACTTC
.	TRBD1	TRBV28	TRBJ1-1	CASSFRDRRNTEAFF	TGTGCCAGCAGTTTTAGGGACAGGAGGAACACTGAAGCTTTCTTT
.	.	TRBV7-9	TRBJ1-1	CASSLEGLRNTEAFF	TGTGCCAGCAGCTTAGAGGGGCTCCGAAACACTGAAGCTTTCTTT
few	TRBD1	TRBV7-9	TRBJ1-1	CASSLGDRAHEAFF	TGTGCCAGCAGCTTAGGGGACAGGGCCCATGAAGCTTTCTTT
.	.	TRBV14	TRBJ2-5	CASRTSRGGETQYF	TGTGCCAGCAGGACGTCCCGAGGAGGGGAGACCCAGTACTTC
.	TRBD1	TRBV28	TRBJ2-5	CASSSTGDRETQYF	TGTGCCAGCAGTTCGACAGGGGATCGGGAGACCCAGTACTTC
once	.	TRBV5-4	TRBJ1-2	CASSNGRASGYTF	TGTGCCAGCAGCAACGGCAGGGCCAGTGGCTACACCTTC
.	.	TRBV19	TRBJ2-1	CASSTGQGGDEQFF	TGTGCCAGTAGTACTGGACAGGGAGGGGATGAGCAGTTCTTC
.	TRBD2	TRBV7-9	TRBJ2-7	CASSQGLAEYEQYF	TGTGCCAGCAGCCAGGGACTAGCTGAGTACGAGCAGTACTTC
once	TRBD2	TRBV19	TRBJ2-2	CASRPIGRAAGELFF	TGTGCCAGTAGACCCATTGGGAGGGCTGCCGGGGAGCTGTTTTTT
.	.	TRBV28	TRBJ1-1	CASSLWRDNTEAFF	TGTGCCAGCAGTTTATGGAGAGATAACACTGAAGCTTTCTTT
once	TRBD2	TRBV12-5	TRBJ2-2	CASGLGSSGLTNTGELFF	TGTGCTAGTGGTTTGGGTTCTAGCGGGTTAACGAACACCGGGGAGCTGTTTTTT
.	TRBD2	TRBV5-1	TRBJ2-7	CASSQEPGLAGFSYEQYF	TGCGCCAGCAGCCAGGAACCGGGACTAGCGGGCTTCTCCTACGAGCAGTACTTC
.	TRBD2	TRBV7-3	TRBJ2-1	CASSLSGSSYNEQFF	TGTGCCAGCAGCTTAAGCGGGAGCTCCTACAATGAGCAGTTCTTC
.	.	TRBV7-9	TRBJ2-3	CASSPSGTQVDTQYF	TGTGCCAGCAGCCCAAGCGGGACACAGGTAGATACGCAGTATTTT